This T cell receptor beta chain was captured by sequencing in a study of human T cells and chemical hapten exposure (dated by TCRdb to about 2021). Regarding the research as a whole: For sensitization, 2% DPC in acetone was applied to a 2 cm by 2 cm area of upper inner arm skin. In alopecia patients, the study followed how the peripheral blood TCR repertoire changed in vivo over primary and secondary sensitization to diphenylcyclopropenone (DPC), a hapten. Patient blood was sampled pre-sensitization (week 0) and at 2, 6 and about 24 weeks after DPC sensitization. Throughout the roughly 23-week study period, patients were also given weekly therapeutic DPC doses on the scalp. Patch testing was done on the upper back using Finn chambers containing 0.01% DPC, and results were scored after 6 days according to International Contact Dermatitis Research Group standards. Blood for TCR sequencing was provided by twenty-nine alopecia patients at one to four time points (pre-sensitization, 2, 6 and 24 weeks). The patient cohort, mostly female, included alopecia areata with under or over 50% scalp involvement, alopecia totalis and alopecia universalis. Libraries were pooled for sequencing, and per-sample TCR yields varied mainly because of small differences in library volumes within the pool. General findings and caveats noted by the study authors: Expanded TCRs formed significantly more large CDR3 similarity clusters than pre-sensitization or healthy control sets, consistent with antigen-driven responses. Repeated subsampling changed both the strength of the expansion versus patch-test correlation and the threshold at which the correlation became significant. The number of PT1 expanded TCRs positively correlated with patch test score, significant at thresholds 8, 16 and 32 but not 4. DPC sensitization did not change the number of TCRs with a frequency above 1 in 1000, and there was no evidence of changes in global repertoire structure. Because all patients had alopecia, a presumed autoimmune disease, the immune response of the patients might differ from that of healthy individuals.

The time point label on this specimen signifies: pre-sensitization, week 0. Explained via the paper, the treatment or condition label denotes: therapeutic diphenylcyclopropenone sensitization with weekly scalp DPC. Blood at each patch-test visit was drawn before the patch test was applied. Eligible patients were aged 18 to 70, diagnosed with alopecia, deemed suitable for DPC therapy, and excluded if pregnant. Total RNA was extracted from unfractionated whole blood collected in Tempus Blood RNA tubes. CDR3 length: 15 amino acids, cysteine to phenylalanine. The retained sequence is limited to the CDR3, 45 bases, with the frame set at the first base. At the junction V is shortened by 1 base and J by 1 base; bases outside the gene matches: 3. The germline V gene supplies CDR1 SNHLY and CDR2 FYNNEI. Library prep was done by RACE. TCRdb shows the sequencer as NextSeq 500. Library preparation attached unique molecular identifiers to individual cDNA molecules for quantitative, reproducible TCR counting. From each blood RNA sample, both TCR alpha and TCR beta chains were sequenced. As for how the authors treated the data: Samples had a median of roughly 100,000 TCRs, with a range from 23,224 to 690,600. V, J and CDR3 annotation of the TCR reads was performed with the Decombinator software suite. To make PS versus PT1 abundance plots, every sample was subsampled to the same number of TCRs (28,000). Expanded TCRs were defined as absent before sensitization and observed at least eight times at the 2-week time point. Using fastp at Q25 and MiXCR, TCRdb reprocessed the public reads and kept productive beta chains. Rows with a matching CDR3 protein are joined into one entry that keeps the most common DNA and genes. The V and J calls here are based on TCRdb, not the publication. The sample yields about 350,000 distinct CDR3 sequences; 4.5% to 5.5% were counted once. Jointly, the top ten make up about 8.7% of the sample.

Regarding this clonotype: The antigen it binds to is not known. No quality values exist for individual bases; no much larger clone is one base distant.

This sample comprised whole blood, obtained in connection with sensitization to the hapten diphenylcyclopropenone (DPC). The rearrangement joined TRBV2 to TRBJ1-1, and TRBD1 matches 7 of the central bases. This TCR was recovered from a woman younger than 35 with alopecia areata. Some clones in this sample may be carry-over from other donors' samples. The CDR3 loop reads CASSEEPGGNTEAFF. The bases read TGTGCCAGCAGTGAAGAACCAGGGGGGAACACTGAAGCTTTCTTT.